Below, 10 T cell receptor beta chains from the same sample are listed, as sequenced in a study of blood T cell repertoires in COVID-19. Only in-frame clones appear in the TCRdb table, and some are missing; sequencing was by immunoSEQ multiplex PCR. This repertoire shows tens of thousands of clones, roughly 90% found once; its top ten account for around 35%. Specimen: peripheral blood. The source of these receptors is a man in his sixties with active or convalescent COVID-19.

The chain has TRBV2 and TRBJ2-3; 9 positions match TRBD2. V lost 6 bases and J lost 0; bases outside the gene matches: 4. Germline CDR1 is SNHLY and CDR2 is FYNNEI. The CDR3 spans 15 residues. As DNA, the CDR3 is TGTGCCAGCAGCATGAGCGGGAGGAGCACAGATACGCAGTATTTT. Its protein product is CASSMSGRSTDTQYF.

This clone came up a few times. The chain recombines TRBV28 with TRBJ2-2; the match to TRBD2 covers 13 bases. CDR1 is MDHEN and CDR2 is SYDVKM in the germline V gene. V lost 6 bases, J lost 5 bases, and 9 bases stayed unmatched. This CDR3 is 17 amino acids long. The CDR3 DNA follows: TGTGCCAGCAGGCCGGGACTAGCGGGATTAGAAACCGGGGAGCTGTTTTTT. Amino acid sequence: CASRPGLAGLETGELFF. Filled out from reference TRBV28 and TRBJ2-2, the complete variable domain reads DVKVTQSSRYLVKRTGEKVFLECVQDMDHENMFWYRQDPGLGLRLIYFSYDVKMKEKGDIPEGYSVSREKKERFSLILESASTNQTSMYLCASRPGLAGLETGELFFGEGSRLTVL.

The chain carries TRBV7-9 and TRBJ2-1; the match to TRBD1 covers 10 bases. From germline, CDR1 is SEHNR and CDR2 FQNEAQ (reference sequence). V was pared by 5 bases and J by 3 bases, with 4 bases of the junction left unmatched. The CDR3 spans 15 residues. The CDR3 DNA follows: TGTGCCAGCAGCCCCGGGACAGGGGACTACAATGAGCAGTTCTTC. Amino acids: CASSPGTGDYNEQFF.

The chain couples TRBV6-1 to TRBJ1-1; D possibly corresponds to TRBD1 (6 bases). The CDR3 extends over 14 amino acids. From germline, CDR1 is MNHNS and CDR2 SASEGT. Trimming took 1 base from V and 6 from J, leaving 12 bases between them. The CDR3, as DNA: TGTGCCAGCAGTGAAGGGGGGACAAGCGCTGAAGCTTTCTTT. Amino acid sequence: CASSEGGTSAEAFF.

The chain recombines TRBV6-5 with TRBJ2-7; 13 nucleotides match TRBD2. The CDR3 contains 15 residues. The V gene's germline CDR1 is MNHEY and CDR2 SVGAGI. Losses at the gene ends were 2 bases for V and 7 bases for J; bases not matched to a gene: 5. CDR3 in DNA: TGTGCCAGCAGTTACCGCGGACTAGCGGGAGATGAGCAGTACTTC. Protein: CASSYRGLAGDEQYF.

This chain uses TRBV7-2 with TRBJ1-2; TRBD1 might be the D (6 bases). The germline V and J ends were trimmed by 0 bases and 0 bases, with 14 bases remaining between them. In germline, CDR1 is SGHTA, CDR2 FQGNSA. The CDR3 length is 17 residues. The CDR3 sequence: CASSLARWTVSNYGYTF. CDR3 sequence (DNA): TGTGCCAGCAGCTTAGCGAGGTGGACAGTGTCTAACTATGGCTACACCTTC.

The chain combines TRBV9 with TRBJ2-7, with 7 positions matching TRBD1. Germline CDR1 SGDLS, CDR2 YYNGEE. The CDR3 totals 14 residues. After removal of 2 bases from V and 1 base from J, the junction contained 3 bases not matched to a gene. CDR3 bases: TGTGCCAGCAGCGTCGGGACAGCTTCCTACGAGCAGTACTTC. This translates into CASSVGTASYEQYF. Together with reference TRBV9 and TRBJ2-7, the CDR3 gives the full variable domain: DSGVTQTPKHLITATGQRVTLRCSPRSGDLSVYWYQQSLDQGLQFLIQYYNGEERAKGNILERFSAQQFPDLHSELNLSSLELGDSALYFCASSVGTASYEQYFGPGTRLTVT.

The J gene is TRBJ2-7, the V gene TRBV20-1; 7 bases agree with TRBD1. Germline assignment: CDR1 DFQATT and CDR2 SNEGSKA (reference sequence). After removal of 3 bases from V and 5 bases from J, the junction contained 4 bases not matched to a gene. The CDR3 has 12 residues. The CDR3: CSASEGADEQYF. The CDR3 DNA reads TGCAGTGCTAGTGAGGGGGCGGACGAGCAGTACTTC.

V gene TRBV28 combines with J gene TRBJ2-2; D is unclear. Germline V gene lookup returns CDR1 MDHEN and CDR2 SYDVKM. The V end was cut by 8 bases, the J end by 4 bases, with 14 bases between. The CDR3 sequence is 14 residues long. CDR3 sequence reads: CASRSPIATGELFF. The CDR3 DNA follows: TGTGCCAGCCGTAGCCCTATTGCCACCGGGGAGCTGTTTTTT.

The chain uses TRBV5-1 and TRBJ1-1; 8 nucleotides match TRBD1. The CDR3 has 17 amino acids. Looked up from germline, CDR1 is SGHRS and CDR2 is YFSETQ. Losses at the gene ends were 4 bases for V and 1 base for J; bases not matched to a gene: 12. The CDR3 nucleotides read TGCGCCAGCAGCCTTTCCTCAGGGGGCCGAGGGAACACTGAAGCTTTCTTT. Translated: CASSLSSGGRGNTEAFF.